This TCR beta chain was observed in a study of T cell repertoires in cytomegalovirus infection. Study in general: Use of recently identified HLA-C-restricted and well-studied HLA-B-restricted CMV epitopes was part of the study. Whole-study results and caveats: Cumulated frequencies of public TCR beta families served to identify carriers of CMV plus the relevant HLA. Across the ex vivo response, the dominant clonotypes were HLA-C-restricted CMV-specific TCR beta clonotypes.

The germline V gene has CDR1 SGHNT and CDR2 YENEEA. The CDR3 covers 12 residues. The ends were cut back, 5 bases at V and 7 bases at J, with 11 bases in the middle. This clonotype has a handful of counts. As yet, its antigen is unknown. MiXCR was run by TCRdb on the reads, yielding one entry per CDR3 protein. The table records approximately 990,000 distinct CDR3 sequences, approximately 30% of them present only once. The specimen was cultured CD8+ T cells from PBMCs, collected from culture after CMV antigen stimulation. The sequence was collected from a human donor in good health (CMV status not recorded). Some clones in this sample may be carry-over from other donors' samples. The chain recombines TRBV11-3 with TRBJ1-1; D uncertain. The CDR3 sequence is CASSRSGGEAFF. The CDR3 region has the DNA TGTGCCAGCAGCCGAAGCGGCGGTGAAGCTTTCTTT.